The 13 T cell receptor beta chains reported below all come from one sample, sequenced in a study of blood T cell repertoires in COVID-19 (dated by TCRdb to 2020 to 2022). Library preparation employed the immunoSEQ multiplex PCR assay. In TCRdb, the immuneACCESS table is reduced to in-frame sequences with V and J assigned. These tables do not hold every clone; where another copy was compared, an unresolved V gene accounts for under half, and the others remain unexplained. Present in this sample are 60,000 to 90,000 clones, approximately 85% of which were seen just once. The ten largest clones capture over 9.5% of the sample. The sample was peripheral blood. The origin of the receptors is a man in his sixties with COVID-19, enrolled during active disease.

The J gene is TRBJ2-5, the V gene TRBV2, with a weak D call TRBD2 (6 bases). Trimming stripped 6 bases from V and 7 bases from J, with 15 bases between. The CDR3 covers 13 residues. Germline V gene lookup returns CDR1 SNHLY and CDR2 FYNNEI. In DNA form, the CDR3 reads TGTGCCAGCAGCTCCGGGAGTTTTGGGACCCAGTACTTC. This encodes CASSSGSFGTQYF.

The chain is built from TRBV21-1 and TRBJ2-4; the table's D call of TRBD1 was not tested on the DNA. TRBV21-1 is designated a pseudogene. The CDR3 is 17 residues long. CDR3 loop: CASSIQGGQTAKNIQYF. The CDR3 DNA reads TGTGCCAGCAGTATCCAGGGCGGACAGACAGCCAAAAACATTCAGTACTTC.

The V call is TRBV2, the J call TRBJ2-1; TRBD2 might be the D (5 bases). Per the germline V gene, CDR1 is SNHLY and CDR2 is FYNNEI. The V end was cut by 8 bases, the J end by 0 bases, with 14 bases between. The CDR3 consists of 15 residues. The CDR3 protein is CASRTGLSSYNEQFF. The CDR3, as DNA: TGTGCCAGCCGGACTGGCCTTAGCTCCTACAATGAGCAGTTCTTC.

V and J are TRBV9 and TRBJ1-1, with 7 positions matching TRBD1. Germline CDR1 is SGDLS and CDR2 is YYNGEE. Unmatched junction bases numbered 8, after V lost 2 bases and J lost 4 bases. The CDR3 extends over 15 amino acids. CDR3 sequence reads: CASSVSERGLTEAFF. The DNA of the CDR3 is TGTGCCAGCAGCGTCTCCGAGAGGGGGCTCACTGAAGCTTTCTTT.

The chain carries TRBV11-3 and TRBJ1-1; no clear D. This CDR3 has 13 amino acids. Germline values: CDR1 SGHNT, CDR2 YENEEA. Trimming pared 1 base from V and 7 bases from J, leaving 10 bases between. DNA for the CDR3: TGTGCCAGCAGCTTAGCCGTAACGAGTGAAGCTTTCTTT. Protein: CASSLAVTSEAFF.

This sequence joins TRBV2 and TRBJ2-6; tentatively, D is TRBD1 (6 bases). The CDR3 is 16 amino acids. The V end lost 5 bases, the J end lost 2 bases, and 13 bases lay between the germline ends. CDR1 and CDR2 (germline): SNHLY, FYNNEI. The chain's CDR3 is CASSKEAGAGANVLTF. Written as DNA, the CDR3 is TGTGCCAGCAGTAAGGAGGCAGGGGCTGGGGCCAACGTCCTGACTTTC.

Here the CDR3 DNA reads TGTGCCAGCAGTTCAACGACTAGCGGGAGTAATAATGAGCAGTTCTTC. It codes for CASSSTTSGSNNEQFF. V gene TRBV11-2 combines with J gene TRBJ2-1, with TRBD2 identical over 12 bases. Per the germline V gene, CDR1 is SGHAT and CDR2 is FQNNGV. Unmatched junction bases numbered 10, after V lost 6 bases and J lost 7 bases. This CDR3 comprises 16 residues.

The J gene is TRBJ1-2, the V gene TRBV10-3; unclear D gene. Per the germline V gene, CDR1 is ENHRY and CDR2 is SYGVKD. Trimming shortened V by 6 bases and J by 7 bases, and 12 bases separated the two germline ends. This CDR3 is built from 12 residues. CDR3 residues: CAISPGKAGYTF. The CDR3 DNA is TGTGCCATCAGCCCGGGGAAAGCTGGCTACACCTTC.

The chain's CDR3 is CASSDWTADEKLFF. As DNA, the CDR3 is TGCGCCAGCAGTGACTGGACAGCGGATGAAAAACTGTTTTTT. The chain combines TRBV10-2 with TRBJ1-4, with D possibly being TRBD1 (6 bases). Per the germline V gene, CDR1 is WSHSY and CDR2 is SAAADI. V shed 3 bases and J shed 6 bases, with 11 bases lying between them. The CDR3 sequence is 14 residues long.

This clone was recorded only once. The V and J genes are TRBV6-5 and TRBJ1-2, with TRBD1 as a possible D gene (6 bases). CDR3 length equals 13 residues. The V end lost 7 bases, the J end lost 3 bases, and 12 bases lay between the germline ends. Looked up from germline, CDR1 is MNHEY and CDR2 is SVGAGI. CDR3 in DNA: TGTGCCAGCAAAGGGAGGGGGGACTATGGCTACACCTTC. It yields the protein CASKGRGDYGYTF.

V is TRBV4-2 and J is TRBJ2-3; possible D gene TRBD2, 5 bases. CDR3 length: 15 amino acids. Germline V gene data show CDR1 as LGHNA and CDR2 as YNFKEQ. Deletions cut 6 bases from V and 2 bases from J, with 15 bases between. CDR3 sequence (DNA): TGTGCCAGCAGACATAAAGCGGAATACACAGATACGCAGTATTTT. Its translation is CASRHKAEYTDTQYF.

The CDR3 loop reads CASSYLPGETQYF. The CDR3 DNA sequence: TGTGCCAGCAGTTACCTCCCGGGGGAGACCCAGTACTTC. V gene TRBV6-6 combines with J gene TRBJ2-5, with D maybe TRBD2 (5 bases). Germline lookup yields CDR1 MNHNY and CDR2 SVGAGI (reference sequence). V shed 2 bases and J shed 5 bases, with 9 bases lying between them. The CDR3 totals 13 residues.

The J gene is TRBJ2-7, the V gene TRBV18, with 7 bases that match TRBD2. The CDR3 runs to 15 residues. Looked up from germline, CDR1 is KGHSH and CDR2 is LQKENI. V gave up 0 bases and J gave up 3 bases; unmatched junction bases: 5. The CDR3 sequence is CASSPPNSGRYEQYF. CDR3 coding DNA: TGTGCCAGCTCACCACCGAATAGCGGGCGCTACGAGCAGTACTTC.